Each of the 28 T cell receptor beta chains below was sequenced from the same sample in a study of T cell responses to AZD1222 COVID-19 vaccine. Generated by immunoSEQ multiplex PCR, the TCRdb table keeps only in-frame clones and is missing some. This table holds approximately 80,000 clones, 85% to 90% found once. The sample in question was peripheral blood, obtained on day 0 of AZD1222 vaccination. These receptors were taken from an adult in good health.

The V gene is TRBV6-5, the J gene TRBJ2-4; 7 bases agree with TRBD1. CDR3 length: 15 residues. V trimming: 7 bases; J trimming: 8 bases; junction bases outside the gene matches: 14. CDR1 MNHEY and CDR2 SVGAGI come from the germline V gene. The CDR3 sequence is CASNTRLRQGDIQYF. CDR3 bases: TGTGCCAGCAATACACGATTGAGACAGGGTGACATTCAGTACTTC.

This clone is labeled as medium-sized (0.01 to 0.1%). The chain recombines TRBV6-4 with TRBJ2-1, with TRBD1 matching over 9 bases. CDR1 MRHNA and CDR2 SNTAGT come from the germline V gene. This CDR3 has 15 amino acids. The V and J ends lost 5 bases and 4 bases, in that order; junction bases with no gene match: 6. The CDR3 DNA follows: TGTGCCAGCAGTAAGGGACAGGGAGGTTACAATGAGCAGTTCTTC. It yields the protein CASSKGQGGYNEQFF.

In DNA, the CDR3 is TGTGCCAGCACCCGGTTGAGTGAGCAGTTCTTC. Translation gives CASTRLSEQFF. This chain links TRBV2 with TRBJ2-1, with unresolved D. The CDR3 spans 11 residues. Germline assignment: CDR1 SNHLY and CDR2 FYNNEI. V dropped 7 bases and J dropped 9 bases, with 10 bases sitting between them.

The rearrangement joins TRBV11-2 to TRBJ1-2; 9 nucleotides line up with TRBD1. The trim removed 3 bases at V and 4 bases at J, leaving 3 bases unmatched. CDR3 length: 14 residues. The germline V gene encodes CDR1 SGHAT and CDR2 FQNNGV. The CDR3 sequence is CASSLDRGSYGYTF. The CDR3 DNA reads TGTGCCAGCAGCTTGGACAGGGGCTCCTATGGCTACACCTTC.

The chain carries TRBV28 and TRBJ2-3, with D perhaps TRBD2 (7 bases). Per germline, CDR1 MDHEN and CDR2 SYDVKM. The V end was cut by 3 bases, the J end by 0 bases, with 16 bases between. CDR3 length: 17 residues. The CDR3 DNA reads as TGTGCCAGCAGTTTGCAAGCGGGACACGGCAGCACAGATACGCAGTATTTT. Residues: CASSLQAGHGSTDTQYF.

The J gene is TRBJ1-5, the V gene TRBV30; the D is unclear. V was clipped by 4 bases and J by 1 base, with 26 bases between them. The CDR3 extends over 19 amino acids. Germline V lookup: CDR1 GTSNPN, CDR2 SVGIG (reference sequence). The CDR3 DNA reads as TGTGCCTGGACCCCTTCTTGGGCAGCCTTTTGGGCCAGCAATCAGCCCCAGCATTTT. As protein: CAWTPSWAAFWASNQPQHF.

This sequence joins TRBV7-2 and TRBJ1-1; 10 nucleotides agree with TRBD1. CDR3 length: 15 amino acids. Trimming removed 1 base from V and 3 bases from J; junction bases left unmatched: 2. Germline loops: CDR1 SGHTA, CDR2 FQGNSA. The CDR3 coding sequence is TGTGCCAGCAGCTTAGGCGGGACAGGGGACACTGAAGCTTTCTTT. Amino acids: CASSLGGTGDTEAFF.

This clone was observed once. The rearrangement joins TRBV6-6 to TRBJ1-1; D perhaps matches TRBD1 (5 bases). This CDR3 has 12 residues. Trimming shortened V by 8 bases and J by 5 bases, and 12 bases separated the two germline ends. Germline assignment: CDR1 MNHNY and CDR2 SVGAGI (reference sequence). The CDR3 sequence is CASQEGTTEAFF. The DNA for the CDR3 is TGTGCCAGCCAAGAGGGGACTACTGAAGCTTTCTTT.

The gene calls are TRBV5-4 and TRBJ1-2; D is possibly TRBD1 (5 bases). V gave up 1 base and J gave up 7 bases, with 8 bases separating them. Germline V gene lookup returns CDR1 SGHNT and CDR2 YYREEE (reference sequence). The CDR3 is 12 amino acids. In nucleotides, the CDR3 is TGTGCCAGCAGCTTGCCTGGGGGTGGCTACACCTTC. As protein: CASSLPGGGYTF.

CDR3 nucleotides: TGTGCCAGCAGATCCGCGACAGGCAACTACGAGCAGTACTTC. Translation: CASRSATGNYEQYF. The chain is built from TRBV11-2 and TRBJ2-7; maybe TRBD1 (6 bases). This CDR3 comprises 14 residues. The ends were cut back, 6 bases at V and 3 bases at J, with 15 bases in the middle. Germline V gene data show CDR1 as SGHAT and CDR2 as FQNNGV.

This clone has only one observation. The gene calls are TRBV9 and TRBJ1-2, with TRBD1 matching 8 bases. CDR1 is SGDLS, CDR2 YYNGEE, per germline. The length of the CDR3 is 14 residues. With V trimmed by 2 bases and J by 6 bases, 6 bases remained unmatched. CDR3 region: CASSVSQGAHGYTF. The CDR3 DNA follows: TGTGCCAGCAGCGTTTCCCAGGGGGCGCATGGCTACACCTTC.

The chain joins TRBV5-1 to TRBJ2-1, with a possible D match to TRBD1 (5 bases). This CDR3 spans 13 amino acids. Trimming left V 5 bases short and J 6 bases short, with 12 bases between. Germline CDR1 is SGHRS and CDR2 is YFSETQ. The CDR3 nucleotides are TGCGCCAGCAGTCAGGGAAGGAGCAATGAGCAGTTCTTC. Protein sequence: CASSQGRSNEQFF.

The CDR3 sequence: CASSPSRSASRTGELFF. The CDR3 DNA sequence: TGTGCCAGCTCACCAAGCAGGAGCGCTTCGCGCACCGGGGAGCTGTTTTTT. V is TRBV18 and J is TRBJ2-2; D not certain. V gave up 2 bases and J gave up 4 bases, with 17 bases separating them. The germline CDR1 and CDR2 sequences are KGHSH and LQKENI. The CDR3 runs 17 residues. The whole variable domain, filled in from reference TRBV18 and TRBJ2-2, reads NAGVMQNPRHLVRRRGQEARLRCSPMKGHSHVYWYRQLPEEGLKFMVYLQKENIIDESGMPKERFSAEFPKEGPSILRIQQVVRGDSAAYFCASSPSRSASRTGELFFGEGSRLTVL.

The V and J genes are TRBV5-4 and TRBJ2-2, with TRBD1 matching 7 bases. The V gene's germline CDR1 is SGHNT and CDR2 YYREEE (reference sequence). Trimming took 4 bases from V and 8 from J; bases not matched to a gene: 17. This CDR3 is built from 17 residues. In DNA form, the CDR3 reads TGTGCCAGCAGCCCCATGAGGGGGCAGGCAGGGGTGGGGGAGCTGTTTTTT. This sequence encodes CASSPMRGQAGVGELFF.

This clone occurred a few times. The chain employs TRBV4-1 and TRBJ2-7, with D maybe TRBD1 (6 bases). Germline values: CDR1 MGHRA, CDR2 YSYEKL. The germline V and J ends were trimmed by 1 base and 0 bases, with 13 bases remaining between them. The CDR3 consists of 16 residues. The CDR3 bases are TGCGCCAGCAGCCAAGTACAGGGTATCAACTCCTACGAGCAGTACTTC. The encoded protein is CASSQVQGINSYEQYF.

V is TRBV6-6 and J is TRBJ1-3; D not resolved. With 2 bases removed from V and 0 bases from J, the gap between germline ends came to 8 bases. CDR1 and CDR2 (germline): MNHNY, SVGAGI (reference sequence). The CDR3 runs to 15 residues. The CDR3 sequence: CASSYHSSSGNTIYF. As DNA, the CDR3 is TGTGCCAGCAGTTACCACAGCAGCTCTGGAAACACCATATATTTT.

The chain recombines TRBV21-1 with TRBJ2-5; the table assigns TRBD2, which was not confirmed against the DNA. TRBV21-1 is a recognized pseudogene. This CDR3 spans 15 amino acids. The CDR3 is CASSKRGYEEETQYF. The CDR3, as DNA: TGTGCCAGCAGCAAACGAGGGTACGAAGAAGAGACCCAGTACTTC.

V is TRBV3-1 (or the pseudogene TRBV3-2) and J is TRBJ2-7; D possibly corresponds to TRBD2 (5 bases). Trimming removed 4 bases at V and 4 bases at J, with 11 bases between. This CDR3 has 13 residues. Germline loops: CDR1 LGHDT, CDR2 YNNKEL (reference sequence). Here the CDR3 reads CASSPGISYEQYF. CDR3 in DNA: TGTGCCAGCAGCCCCGGGATCTCATACGAGCAGTACTTC.

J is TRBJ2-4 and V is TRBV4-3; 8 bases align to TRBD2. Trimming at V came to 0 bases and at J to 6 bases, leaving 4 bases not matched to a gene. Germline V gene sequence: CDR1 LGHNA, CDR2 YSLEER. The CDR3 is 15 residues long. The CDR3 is CASSQDSAGGNIQYF. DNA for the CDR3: TGCGCCAGCAGCCAAGATTCCGCGGGGGGAAACATTCAGTACTTC.

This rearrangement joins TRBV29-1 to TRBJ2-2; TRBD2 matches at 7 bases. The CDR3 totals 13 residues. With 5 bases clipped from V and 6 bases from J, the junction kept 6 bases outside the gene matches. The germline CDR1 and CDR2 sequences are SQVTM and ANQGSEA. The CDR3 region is CSVQLGGAGELFF. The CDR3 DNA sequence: TGCAGCGTTCAATTGGGAGGGGCCGGGGAGCTGTTTTTT.

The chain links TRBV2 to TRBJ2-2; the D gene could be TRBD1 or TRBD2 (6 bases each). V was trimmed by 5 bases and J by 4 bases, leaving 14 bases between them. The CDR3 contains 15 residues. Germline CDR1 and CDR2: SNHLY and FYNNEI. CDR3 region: CASSQDGGRTGELFF. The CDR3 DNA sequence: TGTGCCAGCAGTCAAGATGGGGGGCGCACCGGGGAGCTGTTTTTT. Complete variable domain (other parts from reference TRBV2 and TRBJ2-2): EPEVTQTPSHQVTQMGQEVILRCVPISNHLYFYWYRQILGQKVEFLVSFYNNEISEKSEIFDDQFSVERPDGSNFTLKIRSTKLEDSAMYFCASSQDGGRTGELFFGEGSRLTVL.

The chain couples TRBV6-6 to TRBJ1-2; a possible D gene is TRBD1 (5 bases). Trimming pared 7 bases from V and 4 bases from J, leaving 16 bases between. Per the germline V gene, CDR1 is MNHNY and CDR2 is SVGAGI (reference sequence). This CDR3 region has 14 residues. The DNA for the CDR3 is TGTGCCAGCACCAAGGGTGACAGACCCTATGGCTACACCTTC. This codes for CASTKGDRPYGYTF.

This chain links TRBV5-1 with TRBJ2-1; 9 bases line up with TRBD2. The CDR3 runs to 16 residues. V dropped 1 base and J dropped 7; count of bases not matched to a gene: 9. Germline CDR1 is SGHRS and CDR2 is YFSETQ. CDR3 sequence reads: CASSLPTSGSANEQFF. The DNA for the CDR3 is TGCGCCAGCAGCTTGCCCACTAGCGGGTCAGCTAATGAGCAGTTCTTC.

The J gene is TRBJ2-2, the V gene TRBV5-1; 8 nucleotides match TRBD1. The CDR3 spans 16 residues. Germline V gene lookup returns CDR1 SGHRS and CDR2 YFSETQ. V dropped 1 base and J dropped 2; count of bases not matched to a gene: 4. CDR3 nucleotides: TGCGCCAGCAGCTTGACAGGGGGTTCAAACACCGGGGAGCTGTTTTTT. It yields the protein CASSLTGGSNTGELFF. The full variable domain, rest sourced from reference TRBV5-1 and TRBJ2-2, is KAGVTQTPRYLIKTRGQQVTLSCSPISGHRSVSWYQQTPGQGLQFLFEYFSETQRNKGNFPGRFSGRQFSNSRSEMNVSTLELGDSALYLCASSLTGGSNTGELFFGEGSRLTVL.

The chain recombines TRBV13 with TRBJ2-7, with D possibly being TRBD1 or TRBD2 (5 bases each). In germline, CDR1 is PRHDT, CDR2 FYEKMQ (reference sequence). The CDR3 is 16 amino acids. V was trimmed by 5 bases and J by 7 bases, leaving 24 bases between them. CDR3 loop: CASSPIGTRARREQYF. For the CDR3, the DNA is TGTGCCAGCAGCCCTATCGGGACCAGGGCTCGTCGAGAGCAGTACTTC.

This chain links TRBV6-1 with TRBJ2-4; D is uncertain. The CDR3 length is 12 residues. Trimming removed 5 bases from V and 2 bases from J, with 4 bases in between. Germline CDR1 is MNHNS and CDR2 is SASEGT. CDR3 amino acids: CASSFPKNIQYF. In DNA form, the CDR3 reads TGTGCCAGCAGTTTCCCCAAAAACATTCAGTACTTC.

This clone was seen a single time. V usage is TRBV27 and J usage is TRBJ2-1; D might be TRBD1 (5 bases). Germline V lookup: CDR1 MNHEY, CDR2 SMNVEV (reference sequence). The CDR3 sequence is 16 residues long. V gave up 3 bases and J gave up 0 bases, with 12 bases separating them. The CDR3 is CASSFLTASSYNEQFF. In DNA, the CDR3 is TGTGCCAGCAGTTTTCTGACAGCGAGCTCCTACAATGAGCAGTTCTTC.

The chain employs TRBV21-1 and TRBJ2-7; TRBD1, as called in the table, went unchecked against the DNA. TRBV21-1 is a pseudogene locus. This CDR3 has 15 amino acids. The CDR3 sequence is CASSKGRTGVHEQYF. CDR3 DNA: TGTGCCAGCAGCAAAGGTAGGACAGGGGTCCACGAGCAGTACTTC.